The 12 T cell receptor beta chains below come from one sample, sequenced in a study of T cell responses to AZD1222 COVID-19 vaccine. The repertoire was sequenced with immunoSEQ multiplex PCR; TCRdb's copy has only in-frame clones and lacks some. This sample carries roughly 80,000 clones, about 87% of them seen once, and the ten largest clones take more than 5%. The sample in question was peripheral blood, obtained on day 0 of AZD1222 vaccination. The receptors come from an adult in good health.

The chain links TRBV5-3 to TRBJ1-1; D gene uncertain. TRBV5-3 is classed as an ORF, of uncertain function. The CDR3 is 13 amino acids. Trimming shortened V by 0 bases and J by 4 bases, and 7 bases separated the two germline ends. CDR3 coding DNA: TGTGCCAGAAGCTTGGCAGGCGGCACTGAAGCTTTCTTT. It codes for CARSLAGGTEAFF.

The chain combines TRBV5-5 with TRBJ1-3, with D unresolved. V was pared by 5 bases and J by 4 bases, with 13 bases between. This CDR3 region has 14 residues. Germline CDR1 reads SGHKS; CDR2 reads YYEKEE (reference sequence). As DNA, the CDR3 is TGTGCCAGCAGAACCTTGGTTGGGGGAAACACCATATATTTT. This encodes CASRTLVGGNTIYF.

V gene TRBV5-1 combines with J gene TRBJ2-3; 10 bases line up with TRBD2. CDR1 and CDR2 (germline): SGHRS, YFSETQ. Unmatched junction bases numbered 2, after V lost 2 bases and J lost 2 bases. The CDR3 is 15 amino acids. This CDR3 reads CASSFSGGPTDTQYF. CDR3 in DNA: TGCGCCAGCAGCTTTAGCGGGGGGCCCACAGATACGCAGTATTTT.

This clone was seen only once. CDR3 amino acids: CASSLTQNQPQHF. The DNA of the CDR3 is TGTGCCAGCAGCTTAACACAGAATCAGCCCCAGCATTTT. V is TRBV11-2 and J is TRBJ1-5; D gene ambiguous. This CDR3 contains 13 residues. From germline, CDR1 is SGHAT and CDR2 FQNNGV. Trimming cost V 2 bases and J 4 bases, with 6 bases left between them.

The chain recombines TRBV5-8 with TRBJ2-2; 8 nucleotides match TRBD1. The trim removed 4 bases at V and 4 bases at J, leaving 6 bases unmatched. Germline loops: CDR1 SGHTS, CDR2 YDEGEE. The CDR3 runs 15 residues. CDR3 DNA sequence: TGTGCCAGCAGCCCTGACAGGGGTGGCACCGGGGAGCTGTTTTTT. Translation gives CASSPDRGGTGELFF.

The gene calls are TRBV1 and TRBJ1-6. TRBV1 is shown as a pseudogene. This CDR3 has 15 amino acids. CDR3 amino acids: CTSSPKRWGNSPLHF. The DNA of the CDR3 is TGCACCAGCAGCCCCAAAAGATGGGGGAATTCACCCCTCCACTTT.

The chain recombines TRBV28 with TRBJ2-7, with unresolved D. From germline, CDR1 is MDHEN and CDR2 SYDVKM. The CDR3 covers 12 residues. Deletions cut 1 base from V and 9 bases from J, with 10 bases between. The CDR3 spells CASSLSGALQYF. The CDR3 nucleotides are TGTGCCAGCAGTTTATCAGGCGCCCTGCAGTACTTC.

The J gene is TRBJ1-2, the V gene TRBV4-1; 8 bases agree with TRBD1. Germline V lookup: CDR1 MGHRA, CDR2 YSYEKL. V shed 3 bases and J 5 bases; nucleotides not matched to a gene: 5. The CDR3 loop spans 14 amino acids. The CDR3 reads CASSHPDREYGYTF. The CDR3 bases are TGCGCCAGCAGCCATCCGGACAGGGAATATGGCTACACCTTC.

This sequence joins TRBV7-8 and TRBJ1-2; D gene unclear. Germline CDR1 SGHVS, CDR2 FQNEAQ. The CDR3 spans 13 residues. Trimming took 2 bases from V and 0 from J, leaving 4 bases between them. The CDR3: CASSLSANYGYTF. DNA of the CDR3: TGTGCCAGCAGCTTAAGTGCTAACTATGGCTACACCTTC.

The chain has TRBV5-1 and TRBJ2-7; D perhaps matches TRBD2 (6 bases). The CDR3 is made up of 15 amino acids. Per germline, CDR1 SGHRS and CDR2 YFSETQ. V lost 3 bases and J 6 bases, leaving 19 bases between the germline ends. The CDR3, as DNA: TGCGCCAGCAGCTCACTTGTGGGGGGTTATTCCGAGCAGTACTTC. Its translation: CASSSLVGGYSEQYF. Full variable domain (missing parts from reference TRBV5-1 and TRBJ2-7): KAGVTQTPRYLIKTRGQQVTLSCSPISGHRSVSWYQQTPGQGLQFLFEYFSETQRNKGNFPGRFSGRQFSNSRSEMNVSTLELGDSALYLCASSSLVGGYSEQYFGPGTRLTVT.

The chain is built from TRBV6-2 or TRBV6-3 and TRBJ1-5; D might be TRBD1 (5 bases). V lost 2 bases, J lost 2 bases, and 7 bases lay in between. Per the germline V gene, CDR1 is MNHEY and CDR2 is SVGEGT. The CDR3 is made up of 14 amino acids. The CDR3 nucleotides are TGTGCCAGCAGTTACCAGGGTGGCAATCAGCCCCAGCATTTT. Its translation: CASSYQGGNQPQHF.

The gene calls are TRBV7-6 and TRBJ1-2, with D perhaps matching TRBD1 (5 bases). V lost 1 base and J 7 bases, leaving 10 bases between the germline ends. Looked up from germline, CDR1 is SGHVS and CDR2 is FNYEAQ. CDR3 size: 13 residues. The CDR3 sequence is CASSLGGASGYTF. The CDR3 DNA is TGTGCCAGCAGCTTAGGGGGCGCATCTGGCTACACCTTC.